What follows are 14 T cell receptor beta chains derived from one specimen sequenced in a study of regulatory T cells in long-lasting Graves disease. Noted time point: persistent/refractory GD, antithyroid drugs over 5 years with positive TRAb. Generation of the TCR library employed RNA extracted from PBMCs. For TCR beta, libraries came from iRepertoire HTBI primers and Arm-PCR of CDR3 regions. Using its own MiXCR run on the multiplex PCR reads, TCRdb lists one record per CDR3 protein. The data show some 330,000 distinct CDR3 sequences, roughly 25% seen once. Sequenced here: peripheral blood mononuclear cells (PBMCs), sampled when the disease was refractory, from a patient treated with antithyroid drugs. These receptors were taken from a woman aged 40 to 50 with Graves disease.

This clonotype showed up many times. This sequence joins TRBV20-1 and TRBJ2-7; TRBD2 matches 7 bases. Germline CDR1 DFQATT, CDR2 SNEGSKA (reference sequence). The CDR3 extends over 16 amino acids. The J segment lost 2 bases and the V segment lost 3 bases, leaving 13 bases of the junction unmatched. CDR3 in DNA: TGCAGTGCTAGGGACGCCGCGGGCGGGAGAACCTACGAGCAGTACTTC. Protein: CSARDAAGGRTYEQYF.

The chain uses TRBV27 and TRBJ2-7; possible D gene TRBD1, 5 bases. The V and J ends lost 1 base and 5 bases respectively, with 12 bases between them. In germline, CDR1 is MNHEY, CDR2 SMNVEV (reference sequence). There are 14 residues in the CDR3. CDR3: CASSLYGSGHEQYF. The CDR3, as DNA: TGTGCCAGCAGTTTATACGGGTCAGGGCACGAGCAGTACTTC.

This clonotype was picked up many times. The J gene is TRBJ1-2, the V gene TRBV10-3, with 7 bases identical to TRBD1. This CDR3 region has 15 residues. Trimming removed 3 bases from V and 3 bases from J; junction bases left unmatched: 7. Looked up from germline, CDR1 is ENHRY and CDR2 is SYGVKD. CDR3 sequence reads: CAISDNRGAYYGYTF. As DNA, the CDR3 is TGTGCCATCAGTGACAACAGGGGCGCCTACTATGGCTACACCTTC.

A few counts support this clonotype. Compared with germline, one end of the junction differs, possibly owing to a read error. This chain links TRBV6-2 or TRBV6-3 with TRBJ1-6; D remains ambiguous. Germline loops: CDR1 MNHEY, CDR2 SVGEGT. The CDR3 loop spans 17 amino acids. The CDR3 DNA reads as TGTGCCAGCAGCCCCGCACGGCTAGGTGGGTTGAAAGGACCCCCCCACTTT. This codes for CASSPARLGGLKGPPHF.

This clonotype was found a few times. Here the CDR3 DNA reads TGTGCCAGCAGCTTAGTTGCGAATCTAGCCAAAAACATTCAGTACTTC. This encodes CASSLVANLAKNIQYF. The chain employs TRBV7-9 and TRBJ2-4; D gene unclear. The CDR3 is made up of 16 amino acids. Germline CDR1 SEHNR, CDR2 FQNEAQ (reference sequence). Trimming left V 1 base short and J 0 bases short, with 10 bases between.

This clonotype was counted ten times or more. This chain uses TRBV2 with TRBJ2-7; D is possibly TRBD2 (6 bases). Per the germline V gene, CDR1 is SNHLY and CDR2 is FYNNEI. V was shortened by 6 bases and J by 6 bases, with 21 bases between the two germline ends. The CDR3 has 15 residues. This chain's CDR3 is CASREMGTPVGEQYF. CDR3 DNA sequence: TGTGCCAGCAGGGAGATGGGGACTCCCGTCGGCGAGCAGTACTTC. Full variable domain (remainder filled in from reference TRBV2 and TRBJ2-7): EPEVTQTPSHQVTQMGQEVILRCVPISNHLYFYWYRQILGQKVEFLVSFYNNEISEKSEIFDDQFSVERPDGSNFTLKIRSTKLEDSAMYFCASREMGTPVGEQYFGPGTRLTVT.

Ten or more counts support this clonotype. The chain uses TRBV28 and TRBJ2-7, with TRBD1 as a possible D gene (5 bases). V gave up 3 bases and J gave up 3 bases, with 6 bases separating them. The CDR3 extends over 12 amino acids. Looked up from germline, CDR1 is MDHEN and CDR2 is SYDVKM. The CDR3 reads CASSFDSYEQYF. Written as DNA, the CDR3 is TGTGCCAGCAGTTTTGACAGCTACGAGCAGTACTTC.

This clonotype was seen ten or more times. The rearrangement joins TRBV5-1 to TRBJ1-2, with 11 bases that match TRBD1. J gave up 8 bases and V 7 bases, and 16 bases lay outside the gene matches. The CDR3 extends over 16 amino acids. Looked up from germline, CDR1 is SGHRS and CDR2 is YFSETQ. This CDR3 is CASQRDRGSAAEGYTF. In nucleotides, the CDR3 is TGCGCCAGCCAGCGGGACAGGGGGTCAGCAGCAGAAGGCTACACCTTC.

This clonotype was counted a few times. The chain joins TRBV6-1 to TRBJ1-1; 10 bases map to TRBD1. Germline loops: CDR1 MNHNS, CDR2 SASEGT. Germline trimming cut 5 bases from V and 2 bases from J; bases unmatched to any gene: 5. CDR3 length: 15 residues. The CDR3, as DNA: TGTGCCAGCAGTCGACAGGGGGCGGGAAACACTGAAGCTTTCTTT. It specifies CASSRQGAGNTEAFF.

This clonotype was observed a handful of times. Here the CDR3 reads CASSDRGLAYNEQFF. The CDR3, as DNA: TGTGCCAGCAGCGACCGCGGACTAGCCTACAATGAGCAGTTCTTC. The chain carries TRBV7-2 and TRBJ2-1, with 7 bases aligning to TRBD2. Germline loops: CDR1 SGHTA, CDR2 FQGNSA. The CDR3 extends over 15 amino acids. The ends lost 5 bases at V and 2 bases at J; junction bases unmatched: 6.

This clonotype was counted between two and nine times. This chain uses TRBV12-3 or TRBV12-4 with TRBJ2-2; no clear D. V was pared by 4 bases and J by 6 bases, with 6 bases between. This CDR3 has 12 residues. In DNA form, the CDR3 reads TGTGCCAGCAGTTGGGAACCCGGGGAGCTGTTTTTT. It specifies CASSWEPGELFF.

This clonotype was detected many times. As DNA, the CDR3 is TGTGCCAGCAGTTTGACAGGGAGTGTTTACTATGGCTACACCTTC. It yields the protein CASSLTGSVYYGYTF. V is TRBV2 and J is TRBJ1-2; 7 bases line up with TRBD1. This CDR3 contains 15 residues. CDR1 SNHLY and CDR2 FYNNEI come from the germline V gene. Trimming took 5 bases from V and 3 from J; bases not matched to a gene: 9.

This clonotype was counted at least ten times. The rearrangement uses TRBV7-8 and TRBJ2-7; no reliable D call. Germline V gives CDR1 SGHVS, CDR2 FQNEAQ. V dropped 2 bases and J dropped 0 bases, with 8 bases sitting between them. This CDR3 comprises 14 residues. The CDR3 DNA reads TGTGCCAGCAGCTTAAGGGCCATCTCCTACGAGCAGTACTTC. It codes for CASSLRAISYEQYF.

There are many counts of this clonotype. This rearrangement joins TRBV12-3 or TRBV12-4 to TRBJ2-7, with D unresolved. V was shortened by 3 bases and J by 3 bases, with 6 bases between the two germline ends. CDR3 length equals 12 residues. CDR3 loop: CASSFRIYEQYF. CDR3 sequence (DNA): TGTGCCAGCAGTTTTAGGATCTACGAGCAGTACTTC.